This T cell receptor beta chain emerged from a study of shared clonotypes between healthy human individuals. General study results and limits: Researchers sampled only blood; tissue repertoires likely differ.

For this clone: Its cognate antigen is unknown.

Replicate PCRs for unsorted PBMC used about 330 ng DNA (approximately 31,000 T cell genomes). The repertoire was sequenced with immunoSEQ multiplex PCR; TCRdb's copy has only in-frame clones and lacks some. The sample contains 400,000 to 500,000 clones, 79% of which appear only once. The germline CDR1 and CDR2 sequences are LGHNA and YNFKEQ. V lost 2 bases to trimming and J lost 4 bases; unmatched junction nucleotides: 6. CDR3 length: 17 residues. J is TRBJ2-3 and V is TRBV4-2, with TRBD2 identical over 13 bases. This TCR derives from a woman aged 40 to 50 in good health. Some clones in this sample may be carry-over from other donors' samples. Sequencing was done on a sample of PBMCs. CDR3 bases: TGTGCCAGCAGCCAACCCGGACTAGCGGGAGTTTCAGATACGCAGTATTTT. Its translation: CASSQPGLAGVSDTQYF.